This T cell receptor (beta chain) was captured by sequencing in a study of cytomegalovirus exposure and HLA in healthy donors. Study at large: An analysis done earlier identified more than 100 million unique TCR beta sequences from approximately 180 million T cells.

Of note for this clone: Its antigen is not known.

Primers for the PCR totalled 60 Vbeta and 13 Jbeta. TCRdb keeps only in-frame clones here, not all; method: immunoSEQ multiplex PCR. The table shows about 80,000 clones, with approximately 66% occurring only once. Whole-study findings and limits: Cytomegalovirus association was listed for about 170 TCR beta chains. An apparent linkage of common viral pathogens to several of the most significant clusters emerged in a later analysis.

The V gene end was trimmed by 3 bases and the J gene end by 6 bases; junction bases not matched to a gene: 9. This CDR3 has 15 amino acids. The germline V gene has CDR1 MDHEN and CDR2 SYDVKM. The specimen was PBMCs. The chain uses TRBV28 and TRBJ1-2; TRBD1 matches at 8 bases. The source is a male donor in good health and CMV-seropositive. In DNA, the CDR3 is TGTGCCAGCAGTTTGAGTAGGACAGGGAATAATGGCTACACCTTC. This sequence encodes CASSLSRTGNNGYTF.